The 20 T cell receptor beta chains given below trace back to one sample, sequenced in a study of blood T cell repertoires in COVID-19. Sequencing was performed with immunoSEQ multiplex PCR; in TCRdb, only in-frame clones are kept and a portion is missing. The data show around 330,000 clones, over 75% seen once. The sample taken for sequencing was PBMCs or T cells enriched from blood (not recorded which). The receptors were sampled from a woman in her thirties or forties who had recovered from COVID-19.

The chain couples TRBV27 to TRBJ2-5; TRBD1 might be the D (6 bases). This CDR3 contains 13 residues. Germline V gives CDR1 MNHEY, CDR2 SMNVEV (reference sequence). V gave up 6 bases and J gave up 4 bases, with 12 bases separating them. Here the CDR3 reads CASSRTAVETQYF. Here the CDR3 DNA reads TGTGCCAGCAGCAGGACAGCCGTAGAGACCCAGTACTTC.

V is TRBV5-1 and J is TRBJ1-4, with 9 bases lining up with TRBD1. Germline values: CDR1 SGHRS, CDR2 YFSETQ. V shed 4 bases and J 8 bases; nucleotides not matched to a gene: 9. The CDR3 contains 15 residues. As DNA, the CDR3 is TGCGCCAGCAGCCTCGGGACAGGGCCACGCGAAAAACTGTTTTTT. It translates to CASSLGTGPREKLFF.

The gene calls are TRBV24-1 and TRBJ2-1; D uncertain. V was trimmed by 6 bases and J by 8 bases, leaving 16 bases between them. This CDR3 spans 14 amino acids. CDR1 and CDR2 from the germline V gene are KGHDR and SFDVKD. In nucleotides, the CDR3 is TGTGCCACCAGTAATGCAGGCAGGCCCCATGAGCAGTTCTTC. Translation gives CATSNAGRPHEQFF.

V usage is TRBV23-1 and J usage is TRBJ1-6; no reliable D call. TRBV23-1 counts as an open reading frame of uncertain function. CDR3 length: 11 residues. Trimming pared 8 bases from V and 12 bases from J, leaving 11 bases between. CDR3 nucleotide sequence: TGCGCCAGCGCGGAGCCCAGACCCCTCCACTTT. Its protein product is CASAEPRPLHF.

Only a few counts were recorded for this clone. V gene TRBV4-2 combines with J gene TRBJ2-7; D may be TRBD1 (6 bases). CDR3 length: 14 amino acids. The ends were cut back, 1 base at V and 1 base at J, with 8 bases in the middle. From germline, CDR1 is LGHNA and CDR2 YNFKEQ. The CDR3 loop reads CASSQVTGSYEQYF. The CDR3 bases are TGTGCCAGCAGCCAAGTTACAGGGTCCTACGAGCAGTACTTC.

This chain joins TRBV7-9 and TRBJ1-1; no clear D gene. The CDR3 covers 12 residues. Trimming left V 2 bases short and J 6 bases short, with 7 bases between. Germline CDR1 reads SEHNR; CDR2 reads FQNEAQ (reference sequence). CDR3 sequence reads: CASSLSYAEAFF. The CDR3 DNA reads TGTGCCAGCAGCTTAAGCTACGCTGAAGCTTTCTTT.

The genes are TRBV5-6 and TRBJ2-5; 8 bases match TRBD2. The CDR3 sequence is 14 residues long. V dropped 0 bases and J dropped 4; count of bases not matched to a gene: 2. Germline V gives CDR1 SGHDT, CDR2 YYEEEE. The chain's CDR3 is CASSLVLAGETQYF. The CDR3 DNA reads TGTGCCAGCAGCTTGGTTCTAGCGGGAGAGACCCAGTACTTC.

The chain links TRBV14 to TRBJ2-3; D remains ambiguous. V lost 2 bases and J 0 bases, leaving 12 bases between the germline ends. CDR3 length: 16 residues. Per germline, CDR1 SGHDN and CDR2 FVKESK. The CDR3 is CASSQTLVPSTDTQYF. DNA for the CDR3: TGTGCCAGCAGCCAAACGTTAGTCCCTAGCACAGATACGCAGTATTTT.

This chain joins TRBV10-2 and TRBJ2-5; TRBD2 agrees at 7 bases. CDR1 is WSHSY and CDR2 is SAAADI in the germline V gene. J was trimmed by 7 bases and V by 6 bases; bases with no gene match: 8. The CDR3 is 13 residues long. Here the CDR3 DNA reads TGCGCCAGCAGGAGCGGGGACCTGGGGACCCAGTACTTC. As protein: CASRSGDLGTQYF.

The V call is TRBV29-1, the J call TRBJ2-1, with D maybe TRBD1 (6 bases). Germline CDR1 is SQVTM and CDR2 is ANQGSEA. Trimming shortened V by 1 base and J by 6 bases, and 19 bases separated the two germline ends. The CDR3 is 16 residues long. CDR3 bases: TGCAGCGTTGAAGGGGGGCTGCAGCCGGGTGTCAATGAGCAGTTCTTC. It codes for CSVEGGLQPGVNEQFF.

The chain carries TRBV4-1 and TRBJ2-7; D is unresolved. The CDR3 has 16 residues. The germline gives CDR1 MGHRA, CDR2 YSYEKL. Trimming took 1 base from V and 2 from J, leaving 15 bases between them. CDR3 coding DNA: TGCGCCAGCAGCCAAGGAGTAGCCCAATTGCCCTACGAGCAGTACTTC. Its protein is CASSQGVAQLPYEQYF.

The chain carries TRBV28 and TRBJ2-7; TRBD1 might be the D (6 bases). The CDR3 has 14 amino acids. V was shortened by 8 bases and J by 4 bases, with 18 bases between the two germline ends. Germline CDR1 is MDHEN and CDR2 is SYDVKM. This CDR3 reads CASSGTGPPYEQYF. The CDR3 DNA follows: TGTGCCAGCTCTGGAACAGGGCCCCCTTACGAGCAGTACTTC.

This sequence joins TRBV24-1 and TRBJ2-5, with D possibly TRBD2 on 5 matching bases. Trimming left V 5 bases short and J 4 bases short, with 16 bases between. This CDR3 has 15 residues. Germline CDR1 is KGHDR and CDR2 is SFDVKD. In DNA form, the CDR3 reads TGTGCCACCAGTGGGGCGGGCAGACCTACAGAGACCCAGTACTTC. Translation gives CATSGAGRPTETQYF.

This chain links TRBV19 with TRBJ2-6; unclear D gene. Germline V CDR1 and CDR2: LNHDA, SQIVND (reference sequence). The CDR3 runs to 14 residues. The V gene lost 8 bases and the J gene lost 0 bases, with 8 bases spanning the gap. CDR3 protein: CASSGRSGANVLTF. CDR3 nucleotide sequence: TGTGCCAGTTCAGGCCGCTCTGGGGCCAACGTCCTGACTTTC. Variable domain in full (rest from reference TRBV19 and TRBJ2-6): DGGITQSPKYLFRKEGQNVTLSCEQNLNHDAMYWYRQDPGQGLRLIYYSQIVNDFQKGDIAEGYSVSREKKESFPLTVTSAQKNPTAFYLCASSGRSGANVLTFGAGSRLTVL.

This clone was seen just once. The chain uses TRBV30 and TRBJ2-7; 9 bases match TRBD1. CDR1 GTSNPN and CDR2 SVGIG come from the germline V gene (reference sequence). The junction had 9 bases not matched to a gene; V was cut back by 0 bases and J by 6 bases. CDR3 length: 15 amino acids. The CDR3 protein is CAWSVPGQGRREQYF. Here the CDR3 DNA reads TGTGCCTGGAGTGTACCAGGACAGGGGCGCCGCGAGCAGTACTTC.

The chain uses TRBV7-3 and TRBJ2-1; D is unclear. The CDR3 totals 14 residues. CDR1 is SGHTA, CDR2 FQGTGA, per germline. CDR3 in amino acids: CASSPEISYNEQFF. The CDR3 DNA is TGTGCTTCATCACCTGAGATCTCCTACAATGAGCAGTTCTTC.

The chain links TRBV11-2 to TRBJ2-1; D is perhaps TRBD2 (6 bases). The V and J ends lost 5 bases and 3 bases respectively, with 14 bases between them. The CDR3 has 15 residues. The V gene's germline CDR1 is SGHAT and CDR2 FQNNGV. CDR3 sequence reads: CASSLGRDFYNEQFF. DNA for the CDR3: TGTGCCAGCAGCCTAGGACGGGACTTCTACAATGAGCAGTTCTTC. Together with reference TRBV11-2 and TRBJ2-1, the CDR3 gives the full variable domain: EAGVAQSPRYKIIEKRQSVAFWCNPISGHATLYWYQQILGQGPKLLIQFQNNGVVDDSQLPKDRFSAERLKGVDSTLKIQPAKLEDSAVYLCASSLGRDFYNEQFFGPGTRLTVL.

This clone has only one observation. The chain has TRBV5-4 and TRBJ2-7; TRBD2 matches at 13 bases. With V trimmed by 3 bases and J by 3 bases, 12 bases remained unmatched. The CDR3 spans 18 residues. Germline V lookup: CDR1 SGHNT, CDR2 YYREEE (reference sequence). The CDR3 nucleotides read TGTGCCAGCAGCTCCCGACTAGCGGGAGGACGTGGGAGCTACGAGCAGTACTTC. It specifies CASSSRLAGGRGSYEQYF.

The genes are TRBV5-1 and TRBJ2-2; the D gene is possibly TRBD2 (6 bases). Trimming took 4 bases from V and 5 from J, leaving 21 bases between them. The CDR3 is 17 residues long. Germline V CDR1 and CDR2: SGHRS, YFSETQ. In DNA form, the CDR3 reads TGCGCCAGCAGCCTCTTGGGAGGCGGGACCGGGACCGGGGAGCTGTTTTTT. It is translated as CASSLLGGGTGTGELFF.

This clone was detected only once. The genes are TRBV3-1 (or the pseudogene TRBV3-2) and TRBJ1-3; TRBD1 might be the D (5 bases). From germline, CDR1 is LGHDT and CDR2 YNNKEL (reference sequence). Trimming left V 0 bases short and J 7 bases short, with 22 bases between. This CDR3 is built from 18 residues. In nucleotides, the CDR3 is TGTGCCAGCAGCCAAGATCCGGGGGATCTTAGTTTGCGGAACACCATATATTTT. Protein sequence: CASSQDPGDLSLRNTIYF.